The rows below give T cell receptor beta chains drawn from one sample of a study of CD8 T cell repertoires and HIV-1 epitope variants. Profiled with immunoSEQ multiplex PCR; TCRdb holds only in-frame clones, not every one. Among 5,000 or so clones listed, roughly two thirds were seen once. No antigen has been assigned to these receptors. Sequenced material: cultured CD8+ T cells derived from PBMCs. Receptors were obtained from a male donor with HIV. Both conserved end residues are part of each CDR3. The order of the fields is clone size, V gene, J gene, D gene, CDR3 DNA, CDR3 protein. A D gene is named only where the DNA matches it firmly. Some rows have no size entry. The others give once, few or many, or a class for an expanded clone.

abundance: NA; v_gene: TRBV9; j_gene: TRBJ1-5; d_gene: NA; CDR3nt: TGTGCCAGCAGCGCCCGAGGGAGTCTCAATCAGCCCCAGCATTTT; CDR3aa: CASSARGSLNQPQHF
abundance: NA; v_gene: TRBV20-1; j_gene: TRBJ2-2; d_gene: NA; CDR3nt: TGCAGTGCTAGAGTAGGGGGGGAGCTGTTTTTT; CDR3aa: CSARVGGELFF
abundance: NA; v_gene: TRBV19; j_gene: TRBJ1-5; d_gene: NA; CDR3nt: TGTGCCAGTAGTATAGATCTGGGCGGTTTTAGTCAGCCCCAGCATTTT; CDR3aa: CASSIDLGGFSQPQHF
abundance: NA; v_gene: TRBV5-4; j_gene: TRBJ2-7; d_gene: TRBD1; CDR3nt: TGTGCCAGCAGCTTGGCGGACAGGGTGAACGAGCAGTACTTC; CDR3aa: CASSLADRVNEQYF
abundance: NA; v_gene: TRBV6-5; j_gene: TRBJ1-2; d_gene: TRBD1; CDR3nt: TGTGCCAGCAGTTCTTCACAGGGGGCTGACTATGGCTACACCTTC; CDR3aa: CASSSSQGADYGYTF
abundance: once; v_gene: TRBV2; j_gene: TRBJ2-7; d_gene: NA; CDR3nt: TGTGCCAGCAGTGATATGGCAGCAAATACCTACGAGCAGTACTTC; CDR3aa: CASSDMAANTYEQYF
abundance: few; v_gene: TRBV4-1; j_gene: TRBJ1-5; d_gene: NA; CDR3nt: TGCGCCAGCAGCGAAGAATGGGGATTAAATCAGCCCCAGCATTTT; CDR3aa: CASSEEWGLNQPQHF
abundance: NA; v_gene: TRBV5-6; j_gene: TRBJ2-7; d_gene: NA; CDR3nt: TGTGCCAGCAGCTTGGACAGAGTCTCCTACGAGCAGTACTTC; CDR3aa: CASSLDRVSYEQYF
abundance: NA; v_gene: TRBV27; j_gene: TRBJ2-2; d_gene: NA; CDR3nt: TGTGCCAGCACCCCAGGGGCCTACACCGGGGAGCTGTTTTTT; CDR3aa: CASTPGAYTGELFF
abundance: few; v_gene: TRBV19; j_gene: TRBJ1-1; d_gene: TRBD1; CDR3nt: TGTGCCAGTACCCCACAGGGGGCGAACACTGAAGCTTTCTTT; CDR3aa: CASTPQGANTEAFF
abundance: NA; v_gene: TRBV19; j_gene: TRBJ2-3; d_gene: NA; CDR3nt: TGTGCCAGTAGTATTAGACAGACTAGCACAGATACGCAGTATTTT; CDR3aa: CASSIRQTSTDTQYF
abundance: NA; v_gene: TRBV5-6; j_gene: TRBJ2-7; d_gene: NA; CDR3nt: TGTGCCAGCAGCTTCAGGGGTCTGTACGAGCAGTACTTC; CDR3aa: CASSFRGLYEQYF
abundance: NA; v_gene: TRBV5-6; j_gene: TRBJ2-5; d_gene: TRBD2; CDR3nt: TGTGCCAGCAGCCCGGGACTAGCGGGGGCTTCGCGGGAGACCCAGTACTTC; CDR3aa: CASSPGLAGASRETQYF
abundance: NA; v_gene: TRBV7-8; j_gene: TRBJ2-7; d_gene: NA; CDR3nt: TGTGCCAGCAGCCCAGGCGCCCGAGCCTACGAGCAGTACTTC; CDR3aa: CASSPGARAYEQYF
abundance: NA; v_gene: TRBV19; j_gene: TRBJ2-7; d_gene: TRBD2; CDR3nt: TGTGCCAGTAACAACGGGGGGGCCTCCCAGCAGTACTTC; CDR3aa: CASNNGGASQQYF
abundance: NA; v_gene: TRBV28; j_gene: TRBJ1-1; d_gene: TRBD1; CDR3nt: TGTGCCAGCAGTTTATACAGGGGCCAGGAGGAAGCTTTCTTT; CDR3aa: CASSLYRGQEEAFF
abundance: few; v_gene: TRBV11-2; j_gene: TRBJ1-1; d_gene: NA; CDR3nt: TGTGCCAGCAGCGAGACAGGTGAAGCTTTCTTT; CDR3aa: CASSETGEAFF
abundance: medium-sized; v_gene: TRBV27; j_gene: TRBJ2-3; d_gene: TRBD2; CDR3nt: TGTGCCAGCAGTTCTACATCGACTAGCGGAGACACAGATACGCAGTATTTT; CDR3aa: CASSSTSTSGDTDTQYF
abundance: once; v_gene: TRBV11-2; j_gene: TRBJ2-5; d_gene: TRBD2; CDR3nt: TGTGCCAGCAGCTTGGGGACTAGCGGGTCGGGGGAAGAGACCCAGTACTTC; CDR3aa: CASSLGTSGSGEETQYF
abundance: NA; v_gene: TRBV7-9; j_gene: TRBJ2-7; d_gene: NA; CDR3nt: TGTGCCAGCAGCCAAGACGCGGGCCCAACTTCCTACGAGCAGTACTTC; CDR3aa: CASSQDAGPTSYEQYF
abundance: once; v_gene: TRBV6-5; j_gene: TRBJ2-4; d_gene: NA; CDR3nt: TGTGCCAGCAGCCCCGTAAGGACCAAAAACATTCAGTACTTC; CDR3aa: CASSPVRTKNIQYF
abundance: few; v_gene: TRBV9; j_gene: TRBJ1-1; d_gene: NA; CDR3nt: TGTGCCAGCAGCCTGGAACCTGGGAACACTGAAGCTTTCTTT; CDR3aa: CASSLEPGNTEAFF